These T cell receptor beta chains were read from a single sample in a study of response to subunit inactivated influenza vaccine. TCRdb recomputed calls from the RT-PCR reads with MiXCR, one row per CDR3 protein. The data hold about 570,000 distinct CDR3 sequences, with 12% observed a single time. Specimen: PBMCs from blood, collected on the day of vaccination. Source of these receptors: a man aged 50 to 60 who received an inactivated influenza vaccine. The CDR3 runs from the conserved cysteine through the conserved F or W. D genes are given only for firm matches. A row's size may be missing; if present it is once, few, many or a size class.

abundance: .; j_gene: TRBJ2-3; len: 15; v_gene: TRBV2; d_gene: TRBD2; CDR3nt: TGTGCCAGCAGCCTACGACTAGCGGGGGTAGATACGCAGTATTTT; CDR3aa: CASSLRLAGVDTQYF
abundance: many; j_gene: TRBJ2-1; len: 14; v_gene: TRBV20-1; d_gene: .; CDR3nt: TGCAGTGCTAGACCACTGGGGCTACGCAATGAGCAGTTCTTC; CDR3aa: CSARPLGLRNEQFF
abundance: .; j_gene: TRBJ2-7; len: 16; v_gene: TRBV27; d_gene: .; CDR3nt: TGTGCCAGCAGTTTAATCACCGGGACACGTTCCTACGAGCAGTACTTC; CDR3aa: CASSLITGTRSYEQYF
abundance: few; j_gene: TRBJ2-1; len: 18; v_gene: TRBV29-1; d_gene: TRBD2; CDR3nt: TGCAGCGGGGAGGGGGGCTATAGCGGGAAGAAAAGGGACGATGAGCAGTTCTTC; CDR3aa: CSGEGGYSGKKRDDEQFF
abundance: .; j_gene: TRBJ2-6; len: 19; v_gene: TRBV4-2; d_gene: TRBD2; CDR3nt: TGTGCCAGCAGCGAAATACTAGCGGGGGGAACGGGAGGGGCCAACGTCCTGACTTTC; CDR3aa: CASSEILAGGTGGANVLTF
abundance: .; j_gene: TRBJ2-1; len: 14; v_gene: TRBV7-9; d_gene: TRBD2; CDR3nt: TGTGCCAGCAGCTGGACTAGCTACTACAATGAGCAGTTCTTC; CDR3aa: CASSWTSYYNEQFF
abundance: few; j_gene: TRBJ2-7; len: 14; v_gene: TRBV28; d_gene: TRBD1; CDR3nt: TGTGCCAGCAGCCTGTGCCAGGGGGAATGCGAGCAGTACTTC; CDR3aa: CASSLCQGECEQYF
abundance: .; j_gene: TRBJ2-1; len: 13; v_gene: TRBV7-9; d_gene: .; CDR3nt: TGTGCCAGCAGCCGGACTGCAATCAATGAGCAGTTCTTC; CDR3aa: CASSRTAINEQFF
abundance: few; j_gene: TRBJ2-4; len: 15; v_gene: TRBV18; d_gene: .; CDR3nt: TGTGCCAGCTCACCACTCGGAATAGCCAAAAACATTCAGTACTTC; CDR3aa: CASSPLGIAKNIQYF
abundance: many; j_gene: TRBJ2-3; len: 13; v_gene: TRBV29-1; d_gene: .; CDR3nt: TGCAGCGTTGAAGAAAGGCTCACAGATACGCAGTATTTT; CDR3aa: CSVEERLTDTQYF
abundance: .; j_gene: TRBJ2-2; len: 14; v_gene: TRBV20-1; d_gene: TRBD2; CDR3nt: TGCAGTGCTATTCGGCTAGCGGGCACCGGGGAGCTGTTTTTT; CDR3aa: CSAIRLAGTGELFF
abundance: few; j_gene: TRBJ2-7; len: 15; v_gene: TRBV4-3; d_gene: TRBD2; CDR3nt: TGCGCCAGCAGCCAAGATAGGGGACTAGCACGCGAGCAGTACTTC; CDR3aa: CASSQDRGLAREQYF
abundance: .; j_gene: TRBJ2-5; len: 12; v_gene: TRBV20-1; d_gene: .; CDR3nt: TGCAGTGCTACGGACCTCCGGGAGACCCAGTACTTC; CDR3aa: CSATDLRETQYF
abundance: many; j_gene: TRBJ2-5; len: 12; v_gene: TRBV20-1; d_gene: .; CDR3nt: TGCAGTGCTCTAGCGTCACAAGAGACCCAGTACTTC; CDR3aa: CSALASQETQYF
abundance: many; j_gene: TRBJ2-1; len: 14; v_gene: TRBV5-1; d_gene: .; CDR3nt: TGCGCCAGCAGCTTGGGACAGCTATACAATGAGCAGTTCTTC; CDR3aa: CASSLGQLYNEQFF
abundance: few; j_gene: TRBJ2-1; len: 14; v_gene: TRBV11-2; d_gene: .; CDR3nt: TGTGCCAGCAGCTTACAGGTCTCCTACAATGAGCAGTTCTTC; CDR3aa: CASSLQVSYNEQFF
abundance: .; j_gene: TRBJ2-7; len: 15; v_gene: TRBV6-1; d_gene: .; CDR3nt: TGTGCCAGCAGTCCCCCAGGCAGGGGCCCCTACGAGCAGTACTTC; CDR3aa: CASSPPGRGPYEQYF
abundance: many; j_gene: TRBJ2-7; len: 15; v_gene: TRBV5-1; d_gene: .; CDR3nt: TGCGCCAGCAGCCTTGGATCTGGCGGTCCCTACGAGCAGTACTTC; CDR3aa: CASSLGSGGPYEQYF
abundance: .; j_gene: TRBJ2-7; len: 15; v_gene: TRBV20-1; d_gene: .; CDR3nt: TGCAGTGCTAGAGATTGGGGACATGGGGGGGACGAGCAGTACTTC; CDR3aa: CSARDWGHGGDEQYF
abundance: .; j_gene: TRBJ1-6; len: 16; v_gene: TRBV4-1; d_gene: .; CDR3nt: TGCGCCAGCAGCCAAGAGGGAATAGGGGGAAATTCACCCCTCCACTTT; CDR3aa: CASSQEGIGGNSPLHF
abundance: .; j_gene: TRBJ2-7; len: 16; v_gene: TRBV11-2; d_gene: .; CDR3nt: TGTGCCAGCAGCTTAGCATCTTCGGACAGCGCCTACGAGCAGTACTTC; CDR3aa: CASSLASSDSAYEQYF
abundance: .; j_gene: TRBJ2-5; len: 17; v_gene: TRBV27; d_gene: TRBD2; CDR3nt: TGTGCCAGCAGTCCCATGGGTGTAGCGGGAGGGTCAGAGACCCAGTACTTC; CDR3aa: CASSPMGVAGGSETQYF
abundance: .; j_gene: TRBJ1-1; len: 13; v_gene: TRBV5-1; d_gene: .; CDR3nt: TGCGCCAGCAGTACTCGGGACTCGGCTGAAGCTTTCTTT; CDR3aa: CASSTRDSAEAFF
abundance: .; j_gene: TRBJ2-1; len: 14; v_gene: TRBV7-9; d_gene: .; CDR3nt: TGTGCCAGCAGCTTCCAGGGGCACTACAATGAGCAGTTCTTC; CDR3aa: CASSFQGHYNEQFF
abundance: few; j_gene: TRBJ1-1; len: 15; v_gene: TRBV5-6; d_gene: .; CDR3nt: TGTGCCAGCAGCCCAATGGACGGTATGAACACTGAAGCTTTCTTT; CDR3aa: CASSPMDGMNTEAFF
abundance: few; j_gene: TRBJ2-5; len: 14; v_gene: TRBV30; d_gene: TRBD1; CDR3nt: TGTGCCTGGAGTAGGGACAGGGGACTTGGGACCCAGTACTTC; CDR3aa: CAWSRDRGLGTQYF
abundance: many; j_gene: TRBJ1-2; len: 15; v_gene: TRBV9; d_gene: .; CDR3nt: TGTGCCAGCAGCGTAGAAAAGGGACCTCACTATGGCTACACCTTC; CDR3aa: CASSVEKGPHYGYTF
abundance: few; j_gene: TRBJ1-2; len: 14; v_gene: TRBV6-1; d_gene: TRBD1; CDR3nt: TGTGCCAGCAGCCCTAACGACAGGGGACGTGGCTACACCTTC; CDR3aa: CASSPNDRGRGYTF
abundance: .; j_gene: TRBJ2-1; len: 13; v_gene: TRBV12-3/TRBV12-4; d_gene: .; CDR3nt: TGTGCCAGCAGCGCCCCACTTAACAATGAGCAGTTCTTC; CDR3aa: CASSAPLNNEQFF
abundance: many; j_gene: TRBJ1-1; len: 15; v_gene: TRBV4-1; d_gene: .; CDR3nt: TGCGCCAGCAGCCAAGATCTCAGAGTGAACACTGAAGCTTTCTTT; CDR3aa: CASSQDLRVNTEAFF
abundance: .; j_gene: TRBJ2-2; len: 16; v_gene: TRBV7-2; d_gene: TRBD2; CDR3nt: TGTGCCAGCAGCAACCGGGGGGGGCGCATCACCGGGGAGCTGTTTTTT; CDR3aa: CASSNRGGRITGELFF
abundance: .; j_gene: TRBJ2-3; len: 14; v_gene: TRBV10-2; d_gene: .; CDR3nt: TGCGCCAGCAGTGCCTCCAGGGTCGGGGCTACGCAGTATTTT; CDR3aa: CASSASRVGATQYF
abundance: many; j_gene: TRBJ2-2; len: 13; v_gene: TRBV12-3/TRBV12-4; d_gene: .; CDR3nt: TGTGCCAGCAGACCTAGCGCCCCCGGGGAGCTGTTTTTT; CDR3aa: CASRPSAPGELFF
abundance: .; j_gene: TRBJ2-7; len: 14; v_gene: TRBV12-3/TRBV12-4; d_gene: TRBD1; CDR3nt: TGTGCCAGCGGCGGGACAGGGGGCCCCTACGAGCAGTACTTC; CDR3aa: CASGGTGGPYEQYF
abundance: .; j_gene: TRBJ2-1; len: 14; v_gene: TRBV7-2; d_gene: TRBD2; CDR3nt: TGTGCCAGCAGCTTAGTATCCAGCGGGAGACGGCAGTTCTTC; CDR3aa: CASSLVSSGRRQFF
abundance: .; j_gene: TRBJ2-7; len: 17; v_gene: TRBV24-1; d_gene: TRBD1; CDR3nt: TGTGCCACCAGTGTCGGCAGGGGGCCAAACTCTTCCTACGAGCAGTACTTC; CDR3aa: CATSVGRGPNSSYEQYF
abundance: .; j_gene: TRBJ2-7; len: 14; v_gene: TRBV19; d_gene: .; CDR3nt: TGTGCCAGTAGTCCAGGGGAGGTTCTCTACGAGCAGTACTTC; CDR3aa: CASSPGEVLYEQYF
abundance: many; j_gene: TRBJ2-1; len: 15; v_gene: TRBV9; d_gene: .; CDR3nt: TGTGCCAGCAGCATCAGGGTCGGGTCCTACAATGAGCAGTTCTTC; CDR3aa: CASSIRVGSYNEQFF
abundance: .; j_gene: TRBJ2-7; len: 17; v_gene: TRBV7-2; d_gene: TRBD2; CDR3nt: TGTGCCAGCAGCTTCAACGGGGTAGCGGGGGGGCTGTACGAGCAGTACTTC; CDR3aa: CASSFNGVAGGLYEQYF
abundance: .; j_gene: TRBJ2-2; len: 16; v_gene: TRBV6-1; d_gene: TRBD2; CDR3nt: TGTGCCAGCAGGGACGGACTAGCGGGGCACACCGGGGAGCTGTTTTTT; CDR3aa: CASRDGLAGHTGELFF
abundance: .; j_gene: TRBJ2-1; len: 13; v_gene: TRBV5-1; d_gene: .; CDR3nt: TGCGCCAGCAGCTTGGCTCCGGGGAATGAGCAGTTCTTC; CDR3aa: CASSLAPGNEQFF
abundance: .; j_gene: TRBJ2-7; len: 17; v_gene: TRBV5-4; d_gene: TRBD2; CDR3nt: TGTGCCAGCGCTCCACCACCCAGCAGCGGGAGGAACTACGAGCAGTACTTC; CDR3aa: CASAPPPSSGRNYEQYF
abundance: many; j_gene: TRBJ2-5; len: 16; v_gene: TRBV15; d_gene: TRBD1; CDR3nt: TGTGCCACCAGCACGGAGCCGGGACAGGGGAAAGAGACCCAGTACTTC; CDR3aa: CATSTEPGQGKETQYF
abundance: .; j_gene: TRBJ2-2; len: 20; v_gene: TRBV27; d_gene: TRBD2; CDR3nt: TGTGCCAGCAGTCCCTTAACGGGACTAGCGGGAGTTCTTGGCACCGGGGAGCTGTTTTTT; CDR3aa: CASSPLTGLAGVLGTGELFF
abundance: many; j_gene: TRBJ2-7; len: 14; v_gene: TRBV5-1; d_gene: TRBD1; CDR3nt: TGCGCCAGCAGCGACCCCGACAGGGGACGCGAGCAGTACTTC; CDR3aa: CASSDPDRGREQYF
abundance: .; j_gene: TRBJ2-7; len: 15; v_gene: TRBV20-1; d_gene: TRBD1; CDR3nt: TGCAGTGCTAGAGTCCGGCCGGGACAGAGGTACGAGCAGTACTTC; CDR3aa: CSARVRPGQRYEQYF
abundance: few; j_gene: TRBJ2-2; len: 16; v_gene: TRBV20-1; d_gene: TRBD2; CDR3nt: TGCAGTGCTAGAGGCCGGGGGGGGAGGAACACCGGGGAGCTGTTTTTT; CDR3aa: CSARGRGGRNTGELFF
abundance: few; j_gene: TRBJ2-5; len: 17; v_gene: TRBV19; d_gene: TRBD2; CDR3nt: TGTGCCAGTAGTCCGGGACTAGCGGGGGACCTACAAGAGACCCAGTACTTC; CDR3aa: CASSPGLAGDLQETQYF